This T cell receptor (beta chain) was sequenced for a study of cytomegalovirus exposure and HLA in healthy donors. Primers included in the PCR were 60 Vbeta and 13 Jbeta primers. Only in-frame clones appear in the TCRdb table, and some are missing; sequencing was by immunoSEQ multiplex PCR. The sample comprises 150,000 to 200,000 clones, roughly 87% of which are singletons, and less than 0.3% rests with the top ten. Germline CDR1 SGDLS, CDR2 YYNGEE. V lost 4 bases, J lost 1 base, and 14 bases stayed unmatched. The CDR3 consists of 18 residues. The chain is built from TRBV9 and TRBJ2-5, with 9 positions matching TRBD2. The TCR sequence derives from a girl in the first two years of life in good health and CMV-seronegative. The source material was PBMCs. The CDR3 is CASSPRLGAGGSQETQYF. The CDR3 DNA is TGTGCCAGCAGCCCCCGGTTAGGAGCGGGAGGCTCCCAAGAGACCCAGTACTTC.